These 12 T cell receptor beta chains were all obtained from the same sample, sequenced in a study of cytomegalovirus exposure and HLA in healthy donors. Libraries were prepared by immunoSEQ multiplex PCR; TCRdb keeps only in-frame clonotypes and omits some of them. The sample consists of more than 120,000 clones, 87% of them appearing once. The material sequenced was PBMCs. The source of these receptors is a man younger than 35 in good health and CMV-seropositive.

J is TRBJ1-1 and V is TRBV5-4; TRBD1 is a possible D gene (6 bases). Germline V gene data show CDR1 as SGHNT and CDR2 as YYREEE (reference sequence). The CDR3 is 16 amino acids. Trimming cost V 2 bases and J 0 bases, with 14 bases left between them. In DNA form, the CDR3 reads TGTGCCAGCAGCTTCGGAATTCCAGGGGTGAACACTGAAGCTTTCTTT. Residues: CASSFGIPGVNTEAFF.

The V call is TRBV4-1, the J call TRBJ2-7; 9 bases match TRBD1. The CDR3 length is 15 residues. Looked up from germline, CDR1 is MGHRA and CDR2 is YSYEKL. V was clipped by 0 bases and J by 2 bases; unmatched bases: 2. The CDR3 bases are TGCGCCAGCAGCCAAGAAAGGACAGGGGCCTACGAGCAGTACTTC. Encoded protein: CASSQERTGAYEQYF.

This clone was recorded once. The CDR3 sequence is CASSLAAGITYEQYF. In DNA, the CDR3 is TGCGCCAGCAGCTTGGCCGCAGGGATCACCTACGAGCAGTACTTC. The genes are TRBV5-1 and TRBJ2-7; a possible D gene is TRBD1 (5 bases). This CDR3 region has 15 residues. V was cut by 0 bases and J by 2 bases, with 12 bases left in between. Germline V lookup: CDR1 SGHRS, CDR2 YFSETQ.

The chain has TRBV5-1 and TRBJ2-7, with TRBD1 matching over 7 bases. V lost 3 bases and J lost 1; bases outside the gene matches: 4. Germline assignment: CDR1 SGHRS and CDR2 YFSETQ. This CDR3 has 14 amino acids. The CDR3, as DNA: TGCGCCAGCAGCTGGGAACAGGGGTCCTACGAGCAGTACTTC. It translates to CASSWEQGSYEQYF.

The chain uses TRBV18 and TRBJ1-5, with D unresolved. Germline CDR1 reads KGHSH; CDR2 reads LQKENI. Trimming pared 2 bases from V and 5 bases from J, leaving 10 bases between. The CDR3 is 14 amino acids. The CDR3 spells CASSPSGGDQPQHF. The CDR3 region has the DNA TGTGCCAGCTCACCATCGGGCGGGGATCAGCCCCAGCATTTT.

For this clone: Other DNA sequences in this specimen translate into the identical CDR3. CDR3 DNA: TGTGCCAGCAGTCTGAGAGGGACTGAAGCTTTCTTT. It translates to CASSLRGTEAFF. J is TRBJ1-1 and V is TRBV6-5; no firm D call. The CDR3 is made up of 12 amino acids. V lost 5 bases and J lost 5, with 9 bases in between. Germline V gene sequence: CDR1 MNHEY, CDR2 SVGAGI.

The chain has TRBV30 and TRBJ1-4; 7 nucleotides agree with TRBD1. This CDR3 spans 13 amino acids. Germline V gene lookup returns CDR1 GTSNPN and CDR2 SVGIG (reference sequence). V lost 4 bases and J lost 7; bases outside the gene matches: 6. CDR3 sequence (DNA): TGTGCCTGGACCCGGACAGGCGGTGAAAAACTGTTTTTT. It codes for CAWTRTGGEKLFF.

This clone was detected only once. The rearrangement joins TRBV18 to TRBJ2-1; 8 bases are shared with TRBD2. J gave up 11 bases and V 0 bases, and 12 bases lay outside the gene matches. This CDR3 contains 16 residues. Germline CDR1 and CDR2: KGHSH and LQKENI. CDR3 DNA sequence: TGTGCCAGCTCACCACCGTCCGGGGGGGGACGGGTAAAGCAGTTCTTC. Translated, it gives CASSPPSGGGRVKQFF.

The V call is TRBV4-1, the J call TRBJ1-4; possibly TRBD1 for D (6 bases). The germline CDR1 and CDR2 sequences are MGHRA and YSYEKL. The CDR3 length is 16 residues. V lost 4 bases and J 4 bases, leaving 16 bases between the germline ends. As DNA, the CDR3 is TGCGCCAGCAGCCCGGGTGGGGGGGCTGGTAATGAAAAACTGTTTTTT. Translation: CASSPGGGAGNEKLFF.

The CDR3 DNA sequence: TGTGCCACCCTGGCAGGGAACTATGGCTACACCTTC. Translating it yields CATLAGNYGYTF. The chain couples TRBV19 to TRBJ1-2; possible D gene TRBD1, 5 bases. Germline V gene lookup returns CDR1 LNHDA and CDR2 SQIVND (reference sequence). With 10 bases removed from V and 2 bases from J, the gap between germline ends came to 11 bases. The CDR3 runs 12 residues.

The V call is TRBV6-5, the J call TRBJ1-5, with 9 bases fitting TRBD1. Germline V gene data show CDR1 as MNHEY and CDR2 as SVGAGI. Unmatched junction bases numbered 3, after V lost 6 bases and J lost 6 bases. The CDR3 has 13 amino acids. CDR3 nucleotide sequence: TGTGCCAGCAGCCGGGACAGGGCTCAGCCCCAGCATTTT. Translation gives CASSRDRAQPQHF.

This chain uses TRBV27 with TRBJ1-4, with D maybe TRBD1 (5 bases). The CDR3 has 14 residues. Between the trimmed V and J ends, which lost 4 bases and 7 bases, there was a span of 13 bases. Germline assignment: CDR1 MNHEY and CDR2 SMNVEV (reference sequence). The CDR3 nucleotides are TGTGCCAGCAGTTACACAGGTTCTGGTGAAAAACTGTTTTTT. Its protein is CASSYTGSGEKLFF.